This is a list of T cell receptor beta chains from one sample in a study of identical twins. In TCRdb, the 5' RACE reads were re-called with MiXCR into one record per CDR3 protein. The repertoire consists of roughly 540,000 distinct CDR3 sequences, with 22% occurring once and the leading ten covering around 0.9%. These data were likewise used in another study, on T cells expressing NK-cell markers.

The sequenced sample consisted of CD4+ T cells sorted from blood. These receptors came from a woman between 18 and 29 years old in good health. CDR3s include the opening cysteine and the closing phenylalanine or tryptophan. A D gene is named only where the DNA matches it firmly. Clone size is shown for a subset of rows, as once, few, many or a class of expanded clone.

abundance: few
len: 13
j_gene: TRBJ1-1
d_gene: NA
v_gene: TRBV9
CDR3nt: TGTGCCAGCAGCGTAGTGATGAACACTGAAGCTTTCTTT
CDR3aa: CASSVVMNTEAFF

abundance: few
len: 15
j_gene: TRBJ2-3
d_gene: NA
v_gene: TRBV12-3/TRBV12-4
CDR3nt: TGTGCCAGCACCCCCCGGGGCTTCGGCACAGATACGCAGTATTTT
CDR3aa: CASTPRGFGTDTQYF

abundance: NA
len: 11
j_gene: TRBJ2-7
d_gene: NA
v_gene: TRBV7-2
CDR3nt: TGTGCCAGCAGCTTAGGTTCAGGGTACCAATTC
CDR3aa: CASSLGSGYQF

abundance: NA
len: 15
j_gene: TRBJ2-5
d_gene: TRBD1
v_gene: TRBV24-1
CDR3nt: TGTGCCACCAGTGATTCCTCCGGGACAGGGGAGACCCAGTACTTC
CDR3aa: CATSDSSGTGETQYF

abundance: many
len: 14
j_gene: TRBJ2-1
d_gene: NA
v_gene: TRBV11-2
CDR3nt: TGTGCCAGCAGCTTTGGTTCTCATGGGGAGTGGCGGTTCTTC
CDR3aa: CASSFGSHGEWRFF

abundance: NA
len: 14
j_gene: TRBJ1-2
d_gene: NA
v_gene: TRBV6-5
CDR3nt: TGTGCCAGCAGTTACCGCCAGGGAGACGCTGGCTACACCTTC
CDR3aa: CASSYRQGDAGYTF

abundance: many
len: 13
j_gene: TRBJ2-3
d_gene: TRBD2
v_gene: TRBV20-1
CDR3nt: TGCAGTGCTCGGACTAGCGGACCAGATACGCAGTATTTT
CDR3aa: CSARTSGPDTQYF

abundance: NA
len: 12
j_gene: TRBJ2-3
d_gene: NA
v_gene: TRBV20-1
CDR3nt: TGCAGTCCCGGGACCAGTACAGATACGCAGTATTTT
CDR3aa: CSPGTSTDTQYF

abundance: NA
len: 14
j_gene: TRBJ1-2
d_gene: NA
v_gene: TRBV6-5
CDR3nt: TGTGCCAGCAGTTACTCGACCACCAACTATGGCTACACCTTC
CDR3aa: CASSYSTTNYGYTF

abundance: NA
len: 15
j_gene: TRBJ2-1
d_gene: TRBD2
v_gene: TRBV5-1
CDR3nt: TGCGCCAGCAGCACAGTAGCGGGAGCGGACGATGAGCAGTTCTTC
CDR3aa: CASSTVAGADDEQFF

abundance: NA
len: 14
j_gene: TRBJ2-7
d_gene: NA
v_gene: TRBV12-3/TRBV12-4
CDR3nt: TGTGCCAGTTTAGGGGGGCACAGGGTTGGCGAGCAGTACTTC
CDR3aa: CASLGGHRVGEQYF

abundance: few
len: 17
j_gene: TRBJ2-1
d_gene: NA
v_gene: TRBV20-1
CDR3nt: TGCAGTGCTAGGCCTTATATCGCGAAGGGCTACGGGAATGAGCAGTTCTTC
CDR3aa: CSARPYIAKGYGNEQFF

abundance: NA
len: 13
j_gene: TRBJ1-1
d_gene: NA
v_gene: TRBV7-3
CDR3nt: TGTGCCAGCAGCACGGCGTGGGGCACTGAAGCTTTCTTT
CDR3aa: CASSTAWGTEAFF

abundance: NA
len: 12
j_gene: TRBJ1-2
d_gene: NA
v_gene: TRBV10-2
CDR3nt: TGCGCCAGCAGTGAGATGCTTAGCGGCTACACCTTC
CDR3aa: CASSEMLSGYTF

abundance: NA
len: 14
j_gene: TRBJ2-5
d_gene: NA
v_gene: TRBV6-2/TRBV6-3
CDR3nt: TGTGCCAGCAGTTACCTCCAGATACAAGAGACCCAGTACTTC
CDR3aa: CASSYLQIQETQYF

abundance: NA
len: 13
j_gene: TRBJ2-1
d_gene: NA
v_gene: TRBV6-1
CDR3nt: TGTGCCAGCAGCCGCGGGTATGGAGGGGAGCAGTTCTTC
CDR3aa: CASSRGYGGEQFF

abundance: NA
len: 14
j_gene: TRBJ2-5
d_gene: NA
v_gene: TRBV6-1
CDR3nt: TGTGCCAGCAGCAAAGGACAGCGCTGGGAGACCCAGTACTTC
CDR3aa: CASSKGQRWETQYF

abundance: few
len: 16
j_gene: TRBJ2-1
d_gene: TRBD2
v_gene: TRBV5-5
CDR3nt: TGTGCCAGCAGCTTGGGTTCCAGCGGGATTTACAATGAGCAGTTCTTC
CDR3aa: CASSLGSSGIYNEQFF

abundance: NA
len: 16
j_gene: TRBJ1-6
d_gene: TRBD1
v_gene: TRBV6-5
CDR3nt: TGTGCCAGCAGTTACCTTCCGGGACAGGGGAATTCACCCCTCCACTTT
CDR3aa: CASSYLPGQGNSPLHF

abundance: NA
len: 15
j_gene: TRBJ2-5
d_gene: TRBD2
v_gene: TRBV5-1
CDR3nt: TGCGCCAGCAGCTTGGTACTAGCGGAACAAGAGACCCAGTACTTC
CDR3aa: CASSLVLAEQETQYF

abundance: few
len: 17
j_gene: TRBJ2-1
d_gene: TRBD2
v_gene: TRBV9
CDR3nt: TGTGCCAGCAGCGTAAGGACTAGCGGGAGAGAGTACAATGAGCAGTTCTTC
CDR3aa: CASSVRTSGREYNEQFF

abundance: NA
len: 15
j_gene: TRBJ2-7
d_gene: NA
v_gene: TRBV5-1
CDR3nt: TGCGCCAGCAGCGAGGGCCCGGAGGGGAACTACGAGCAGTACTTC
CDR3aa: CASSEGPEGNYEQYF

abundance: NA
len: 14
j_gene: TRBJ2-7
d_gene: TRBD2
v_gene: TRBV7-2
CDR3nt: TGTGCCACCAGACTAGCGGGAAGCTCCTACGAGCAGTACTTC
CDR3aa: CATRLAGSSYEQYF

abundance: few
len: 14
j_gene: TRBJ2-3
d_gene: TRBD2
v_gene: TRBV20-1
CDR3nt: TGCAGTGCTCCCCGCCGGGGGGGCACAGATACGCAGTATTTT
CDR3aa: CSAPRRGGTDTQYF

abundance: NA
len: 14
j_gene: TRBJ2-1
d_gene: NA
v_gene: TRBV6-1
CDR3nt: TGTGCCATTTTTTCCCGGGACTGGAACAATGAGCAGTTCTTC
CDR3aa: CAIFSRDWNNEQFF

abundance: once
len: 13
j_gene: TRBJ1-4
d_gene: NA
v_gene: TRBV7-9
CDR3nt: TGTGCCAGCAGTCCTGGACGGCATGAAAAACTGTTTTTT
CDR3aa: CASSPGRHEKLFF

abundance: few
len: 12
j_gene: TRBJ2-1
d_gene: TRBD2
v_gene: TRBV20-1
CDR3nt: TGCAGTGCGTATTATAGCGGGGGGTCCCCGTTCTTC
CDR3aa: CSAYYSGGSPFF

abundance: few
len: 17
j_gene: TRBJ2-1
d_gene: NA
v_gene: TRBV3-1
CDR3nt: TGTGCCAGCAGCCCCCAAGGGAGCAGGAGCATATACAATGAGCAGTTCTTC
CDR3aa: CASSPQGSRSIYNEQFF

abundance: NA
len: 16
j_gene: TRBJ2-6
d_gene: TRBD1
v_gene: TRBV12-3/TRBV12-4
CDR3nt: TGTGCCAGCAGAGAAACAGGGGGCTCTGGGGCCAACGTCCTGACTTTC
CDR3aa: CASRETGGSGANVLTF

abundance: NA
len: 14
j_gene: TRBJ2-7
d_gene: NA
v_gene: TRBV20-1
CDR3nt: TGCAGTGCTAGAGCAGGGGGGGGACACTACGAGCAGTACTTC
CDR3aa: CSARAGGGHYEQYF

abundance: NA
len: 18
j_gene: TRBJ2-7
d_gene: NA
v_gene: TRBV24-1
CDR3nt: TGTGCCACCAGTGATTTGCAAGGCGCGGGGAATGGGCGGGACGAGCAGTACTTC
CDR3aa: CATSDLQGAGNGRDEQYF

abundance: many
len: 12
j_gene: TRBJ2-1
d_gene: NA
v_gene: TRBV12-3/TRBV12-4
CDR3nt: TGTGCCAGCGGGGTTTCCTACAATGAGCAGTTCTTC
CDR3aa: CASGVSYNEQFF

abundance: NA
len: 17
j_gene: TRBJ2-5
d_gene: TRBD1
v_gene: TRBV5-1
CDR3nt: TGCGCCAGCAGCCCAGGGGGGACAGGGGGCGTTCTAGAGACCCAGTACTTC
CDR3aa: CASSPGGTGGVLETQYF

abundance: NA
len: 13
j_gene: TRBJ1-5
d_gene: NA
v_gene: TRBV6-1
CDR3nt: TGTGCCAGCAGTGAAGCAGGGGGGCCGCCCCAGCATTTT
CDR3aa: CASSEAGGPPQHF

abundance: many
len: 13
j_gene: TRBJ1-1
d_gene: NA
v_gene: TRBV15
CDR3nt: TGTGCCACCAGCAGAAGTCCCGGGTTGGTCGCTTTCTTT
CDR3aa: CATSRSPGLVAFF

abundance: few
len: 13
j_gene: TRBJ1-5
d_gene: NA
v_gene: TRBV20-1
CDR3nt: TGCAGTGCTATTGGGGGGAGCAATCAGCCCCAGCATTTT
CDR3aa: CSAIGGSNQPQHF

abundance: NA
len: 15
j_gene: TRBJ2-1
d_gene: NA
v_gene: TRBV7-7
CDR3nt: TGTGCTAGCAGCCTTGACCCTGGGGGAGGCGCTGAGCAGTTCTTC
CDR3aa: CASSLDPGGGAEQFF

abundance: few
len: 11
j_gene: TRBJ2-7
d_gene: NA
v_gene: TRBV6-6
CDR3nt: TGTGCCAGCACCCGGGACCACGAGCAGTACTTC
CDR3aa: CASTRDHEQYF

abundance: few
len: 17
j_gene: TRBJ2-1
d_gene: NA
v_gene: TRBV7-2
CDR3nt: TGTGCCAGCAGCCCGGAGGGCCCTTCAAGGCCCTACAATGAGCAGTTCTTC
CDR3aa: CASSPEGPSRPYNEQFF

abundance: few
len: 14
j_gene: TRBJ1-2
d_gene: NA
v_gene: TRBV6-1
CDR3nt: TGTGCCAGCAGTCTCCAGGGAAGCGGCTATGGCTACACCTTC
CDR3aa: CASSLQGSGYGYTF

abundance: NA
len: 16
j_gene: TRBJ2-1
d_gene: TRBD1
v_gene: TRBV7-2
CDR3nt: TGTGCCAGCAGCTTAGATGGGACAGGGAGGTACAATGAGCAGTTCTTC
CDR3aa: CASSLDGTGRYNEQFF

abundance: few
len: 13
j_gene: TRBJ1-3
d_gene: NA
v_gene: TRBV20-1
CDR3nt: TGCAGTGCTAGACCAGCCTCTGGAAACACCATATATTTT
CDR3aa: CSARPASGNTIYF

abundance: many
len: 14
j_gene: TRBJ2-1
d_gene: TRBD1
v_gene: TRBV12-3/TRBV12-4
CDR3nt: TGTGCCAGCAGTGGACAGGTGAATAACAATGAGCAGTTCTTC
CDR3aa: CASSGQVNNNEQFF

abundance: NA
len: 15
j_gene: TRBJ2-7
d_gene: TRBD1
v_gene: TRBV5-5
CDR3nt: TGTGCCAGCAGCTTGATTCGGGACAGCACCTACGAGCAGTACTTC
CDR3aa: CASSLIRDSTYEQYF

abundance: NA
len: 13
j_gene: TRBJ2-7
d_gene: NA
v_gene: TRBV5-6
CDR3nt: TGTGCCAGCAGCCGGGGACGGGAGCGGGAGCAGTACTTC
CDR3aa: CASSRGREREQYF

abundance: NA
len: 14
j_gene: TRBJ2-6
d_gene: NA
v_gene: TRBV29-1
CDR3nt: TGCAGCGGTGACATCTACTCTGGGGCCAACGTCCTGACTTTC
CDR3aa: CSGDIYSGANVLTF

abundance: NA
len: 16
j_gene: TRBJ2-5
d_gene: TRBD2
v_gene: TRBV4-2
CDR3nt: TGTGCCAGCAGCCAGGGCACTAGCGGGGGATTGGAGACCCAGTACTTC
CDR3aa: CASSQGTSGGLETQYF

abundance: NA
len: 16
j_gene: TRBJ1-1
d_gene: NA
v_gene: TRBV7-6
CDR3nt: TGTGCCAGCAGCAAGGGGACCGTCGAGGGGAACACTGAAGCTTTCTTT
CDR3aa: CASSKGTVEGNTEAFF

abundance: NA
len: 16
j_gene: TRBJ2-1
d_gene: NA
v_gene: TRBV4-3
CDR3nt: TGCGCCAGCAGCCCAGGGACGCCTAATCCTTACAATGAGCAGTTCTTC
CDR3aa: CASSPGTPNPYNEQFF

abundance: few
len: 15
j_gene: TRBJ1-2
d_gene: NA
v_gene: TRBV7-9
CDR3nt: TGTGCCAGCAGCTTAGCGCGAGGAGGGAACTATGGCTACACCTTC
CDR3aa: CASSLARGGNYGYTF

abundance: NA
len: 14
j_gene: TRBJ2-1
d_gene: TRBD2
v_gene: TRBV20-1
CDR3nt: TGCAGTGCTATACTAGCGCCCATCTACAATGAGCAGTTCTTC
CDR3aa: CSAILAPIYNEQFF

abundance: once
len: 17
j_gene: TRBJ2-1
d_gene: TRBD2
v_gene: TRBV5-1
CDR3nt: TGCGCCAGCAGCTTAACTGTTAGCGGGGCCCCCTCTTTAGAGCAGTTCTTC
CDR3aa: CASSLTVSGAPSLEQFF

abundance: few
len: 14
j_gene: TRBJ1-1
d_gene: NA
v_gene: TRBV20-1
CDR3nt: TGCAGTGCCCCTCCACGGGGCACGAGCACTGAAGCTTTCTTT
CDR3aa: CSAPPRGTSTEAFF